The entry below gives a single T cell receptor (beta chain) sequence along with its context. The CDR3 loop spans 18 amino acids. V trimming: 1 base; J trimming: 0 bases; junction bases outside the gene matches: 10. Germline V gives CDR1 SGHTA, CDR2 FQGTGA. The record originates from a study of blood T cell repertoires in COVID-19. About the study: Acute-phase and convalescent COVID-19 samples originated in the United States, Italy and Spain.

The data were produced by immunoSEQ multiplex PCR, yet TCRdb's version contains in-frame clones alone and is incomplete. The sample shows over 100,000 clones, around 88% of them seen only once. While infection was still active, Seattle patients were enrolled and then followed longitudinally. The clonotype originates from a man aged 55 to 70 with COVID-19, enrolled during active disease. V is TRBV7-3 and J is TRBJ2-3; 7 bases are shared with TRBD2. Sequenced material: peripheral blood. CDR3 loop: CASSLKGQAGISTDTQYF. The CDR3 nucleotides read TGTGCCAGCAGCTTAAAGGGGCAAGCGGGGATCAGCACAGATACGCAGTATTTT. Supplemented by reference TRBV7-3 and TRBJ2-3, the full variable domain reads GAGVSQTPSNKVTEKGKYVELRCDPISGHTALYWYRQSLGQGPEFLIYFQGTGAADDSGLPNDRFFAVRPEGSVSTLKIQRTERGDSAVYLCASSLKGQAGISTDTQYFGPGTRLTVL.